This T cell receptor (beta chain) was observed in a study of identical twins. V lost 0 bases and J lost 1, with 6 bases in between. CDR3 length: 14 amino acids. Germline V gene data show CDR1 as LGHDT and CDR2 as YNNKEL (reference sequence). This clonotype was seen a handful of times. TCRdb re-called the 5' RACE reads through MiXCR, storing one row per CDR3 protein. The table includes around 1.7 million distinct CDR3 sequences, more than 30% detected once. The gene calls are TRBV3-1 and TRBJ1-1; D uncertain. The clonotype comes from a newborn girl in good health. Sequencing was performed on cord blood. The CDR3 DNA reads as TGTGCCAGCAGCCAAGATTGGGGGAACACTGAAGCTTTCTTT. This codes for CASSQDWGNTEAFF.